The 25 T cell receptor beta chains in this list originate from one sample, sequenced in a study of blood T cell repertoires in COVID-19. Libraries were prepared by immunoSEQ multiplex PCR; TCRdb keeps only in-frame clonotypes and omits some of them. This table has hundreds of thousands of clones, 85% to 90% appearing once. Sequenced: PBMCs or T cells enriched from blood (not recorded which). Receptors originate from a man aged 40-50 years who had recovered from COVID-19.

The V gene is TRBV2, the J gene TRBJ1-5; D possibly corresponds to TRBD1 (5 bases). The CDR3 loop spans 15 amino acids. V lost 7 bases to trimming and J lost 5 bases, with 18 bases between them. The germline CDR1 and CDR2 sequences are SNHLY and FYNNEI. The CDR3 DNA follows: TGTGCCAGCATCCTGGCTCAGGGCCGTGATCAGCCCCAGCATTTT. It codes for CASILAQGRDQPQHF.

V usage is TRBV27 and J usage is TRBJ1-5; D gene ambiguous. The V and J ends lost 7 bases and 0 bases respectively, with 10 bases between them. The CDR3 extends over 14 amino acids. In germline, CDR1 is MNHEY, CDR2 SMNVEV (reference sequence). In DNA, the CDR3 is TGTGCCAGCATGCCCGGGTATAGCAATCAGCCCCAGCATTTT. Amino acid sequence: CASMPGYSNQPQHF.

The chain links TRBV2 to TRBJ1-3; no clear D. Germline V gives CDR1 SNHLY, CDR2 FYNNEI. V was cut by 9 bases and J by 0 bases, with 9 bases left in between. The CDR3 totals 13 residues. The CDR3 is CARSRASGNTIYF. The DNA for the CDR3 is TGTGCCAGGTCGAGAGCCTCTGGAAACACCATATATTTT.

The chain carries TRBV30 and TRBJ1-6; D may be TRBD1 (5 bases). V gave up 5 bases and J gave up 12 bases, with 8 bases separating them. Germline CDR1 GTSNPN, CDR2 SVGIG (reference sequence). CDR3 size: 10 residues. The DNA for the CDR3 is TGTGCCTGGGAGCAGGGACCCCTCCACTTT. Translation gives CAWEQGPLHF.

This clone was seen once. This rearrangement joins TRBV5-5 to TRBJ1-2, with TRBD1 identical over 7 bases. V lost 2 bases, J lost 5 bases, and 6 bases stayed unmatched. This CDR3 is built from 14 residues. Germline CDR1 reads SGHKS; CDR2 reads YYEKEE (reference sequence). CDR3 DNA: TGTGCCAGCAGCTTCCGCACAGGGGAATATGGCTACACCTTC. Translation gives CASSFRTGEYGYTF.

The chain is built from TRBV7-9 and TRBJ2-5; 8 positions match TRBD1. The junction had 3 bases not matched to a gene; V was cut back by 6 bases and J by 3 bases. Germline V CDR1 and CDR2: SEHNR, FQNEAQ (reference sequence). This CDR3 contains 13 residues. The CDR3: CASRPGQEETQYF. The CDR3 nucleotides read TGTGCCAGCAGACCGGGACAGGAAGAGACCCAGTACTTC.

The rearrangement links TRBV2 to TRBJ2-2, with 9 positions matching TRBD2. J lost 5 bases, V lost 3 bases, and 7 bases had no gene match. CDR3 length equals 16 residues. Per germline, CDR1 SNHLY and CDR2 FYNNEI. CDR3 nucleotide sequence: TGTGCCAGCAGTGACTTTAGCGGGAGACTTACCGGGGAGCTGTTTTTT. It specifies CASSDFSGRLTGELFF. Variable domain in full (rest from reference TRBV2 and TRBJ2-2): EPEVTQTPSHQVTQMGQEVILRCVPISNHLYFYWYRQILGQKVEFLVSFYNNEISEKSEIFDDQFSVERPDGSNFTLKIRSTKLEDSAMYFCASSDFSGRLTGELFFGEGSRLTVL.

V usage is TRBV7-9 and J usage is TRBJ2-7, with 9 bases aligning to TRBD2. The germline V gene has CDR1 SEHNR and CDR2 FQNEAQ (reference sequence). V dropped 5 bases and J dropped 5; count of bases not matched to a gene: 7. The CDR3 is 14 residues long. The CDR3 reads CASSRPGLAHEQYF. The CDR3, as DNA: TGTGCCAGCAGCAGACCGGGACTAGCACACGAGCAGTACTTC. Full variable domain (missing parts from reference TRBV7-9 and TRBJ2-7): DTGVSQNPRHKITKRGQNVTFRCDPISEHNRLYWYRQTLGQGPEFLTYFQNEAQLEKSRLLSDRFSAERPKGSFSTLEIQRTEQGDSAMYLCASSRPGLAHEQYFGPGTRLTVT.

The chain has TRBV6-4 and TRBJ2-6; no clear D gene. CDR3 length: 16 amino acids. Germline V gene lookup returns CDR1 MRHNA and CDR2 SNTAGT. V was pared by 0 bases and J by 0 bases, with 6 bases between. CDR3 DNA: TGTGCCAGCAGTGACTCCAGGCCCTCTGGGGCCAACGTCCTGACTTTC. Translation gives CASSDSRPSGANVLTF.

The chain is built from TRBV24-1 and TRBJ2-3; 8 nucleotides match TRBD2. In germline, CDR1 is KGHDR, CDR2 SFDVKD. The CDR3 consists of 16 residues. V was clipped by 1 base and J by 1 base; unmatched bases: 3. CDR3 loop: CATSDFETSGTDTQYF. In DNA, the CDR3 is TGTGCCACCAGTGATTTCGAGACTAGCGGCACAGATACGCAGTATTTT.

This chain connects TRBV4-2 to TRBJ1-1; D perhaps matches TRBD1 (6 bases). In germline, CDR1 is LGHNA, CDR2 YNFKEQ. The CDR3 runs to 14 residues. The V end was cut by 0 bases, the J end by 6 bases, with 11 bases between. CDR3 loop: CASSQDRSGAEAFF. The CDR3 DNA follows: TGTGCCAGCAGCCAAGATAGGTCAGGGGCTGAAGCTTTCTTT.

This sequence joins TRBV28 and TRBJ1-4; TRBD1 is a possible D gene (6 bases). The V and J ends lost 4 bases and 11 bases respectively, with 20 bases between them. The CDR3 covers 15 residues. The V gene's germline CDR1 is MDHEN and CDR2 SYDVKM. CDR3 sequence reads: CASSSNRVPSRKLFF. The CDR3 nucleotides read TGTGCCAGCAGTTCGAACAGGGTCCCTTCTCGGAAACTGTTTTTT.

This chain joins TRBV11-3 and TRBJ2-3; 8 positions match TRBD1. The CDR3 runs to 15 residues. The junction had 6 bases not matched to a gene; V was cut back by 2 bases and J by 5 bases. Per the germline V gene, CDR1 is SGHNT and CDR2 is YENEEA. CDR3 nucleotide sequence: TGTGCCAGCAGCTTACATCAGGGGGCCCAAGATACGCAGTATTTT. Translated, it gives CASSLHQGAQDTQYF.

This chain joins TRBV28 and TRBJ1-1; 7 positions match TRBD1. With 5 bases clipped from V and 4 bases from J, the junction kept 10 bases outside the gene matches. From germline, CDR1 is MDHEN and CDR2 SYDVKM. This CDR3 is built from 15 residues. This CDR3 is CASSLGQVGSTEAFF. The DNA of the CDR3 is TGTGCCAGCAGTCTCGGACAGGTCGGGAGCACTGAAGCTTTCTTT. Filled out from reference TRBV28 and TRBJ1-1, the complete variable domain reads DVKVTQSSRYLVKRTGEKVFLECVQDMDHENMFWYRQDPGLGLRLIYFSYDVKMKEKGDIPEGYSVSREKKERFSLILESASTNQTSMYLCASSLGQVGSTEAFFGQGTRLTVV.

CDR3 coding DNA: TGTGCCAGTATCCAGGCCCGGGACAGGGTCGGCTATCAGCCCCAGCATTTT. This encodes CASIQARDRVGYQPQHF. The rearrangement uses TRBV19 and TRBJ1-5; 9 bases line up with TRBD1. Germline V gene lookup returns CDR1 LNHDA and CDR2 SQIVND (reference sequence). The CDR3 is 17 residues long. With 7 bases clipped from V and 5 bases from J, the junction kept 15 bases outside the gene matches.

The CDR3 DNA is TGTGCCAGCAGCAATCCACAGGGGGACCACGAGCAGTACTTC. This encodes CASSNPQGDHEQYF. The J gene is TRBJ2-7, the V gene TRBV21-1; the table's D gene call, TRBD1, was not cross checked with the DNA. TRBV21-1 is termed a pseudogene. The CDR3 is made up of 14 amino acids.

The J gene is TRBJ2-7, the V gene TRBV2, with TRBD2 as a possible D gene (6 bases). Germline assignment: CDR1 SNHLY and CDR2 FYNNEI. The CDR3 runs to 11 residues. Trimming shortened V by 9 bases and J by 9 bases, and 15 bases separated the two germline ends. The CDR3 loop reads CARGLAGTQYF. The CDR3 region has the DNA TGTGCCAGGGGACTGGCGGGGACGCAGTACTTC.

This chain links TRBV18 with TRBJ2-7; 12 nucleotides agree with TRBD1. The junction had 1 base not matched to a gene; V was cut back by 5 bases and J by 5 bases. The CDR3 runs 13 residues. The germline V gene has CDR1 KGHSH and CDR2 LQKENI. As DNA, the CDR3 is TGTGCCAGCTCAGGGACAGGGGGCGACGAGCAGTACTTC. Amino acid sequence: CASSGTGGDEQYF.

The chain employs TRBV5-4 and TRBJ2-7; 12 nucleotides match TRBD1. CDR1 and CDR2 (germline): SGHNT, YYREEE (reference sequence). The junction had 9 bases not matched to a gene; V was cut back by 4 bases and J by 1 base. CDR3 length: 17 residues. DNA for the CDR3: TGTGCCAGCAGCCCTGGGGGACAGGGGGCGCGATCCTACGAGCAGTACTTC. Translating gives CASSPGGQGARSYEQYF.

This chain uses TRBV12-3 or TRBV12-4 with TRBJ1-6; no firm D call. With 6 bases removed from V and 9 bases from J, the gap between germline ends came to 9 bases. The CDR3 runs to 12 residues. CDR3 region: CASREGTSPLHF. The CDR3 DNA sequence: TGTGCCAGCAGGGAGGGAACTTCACCCCTCCACTTT.

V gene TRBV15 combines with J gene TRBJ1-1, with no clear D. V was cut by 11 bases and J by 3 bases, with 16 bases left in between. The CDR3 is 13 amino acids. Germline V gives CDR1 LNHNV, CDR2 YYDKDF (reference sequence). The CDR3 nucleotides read TGTGCCCCTTTAAGCGCACGCGACACTGAAGCTTTCTTT. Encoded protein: CAPLSARDTEAFF.

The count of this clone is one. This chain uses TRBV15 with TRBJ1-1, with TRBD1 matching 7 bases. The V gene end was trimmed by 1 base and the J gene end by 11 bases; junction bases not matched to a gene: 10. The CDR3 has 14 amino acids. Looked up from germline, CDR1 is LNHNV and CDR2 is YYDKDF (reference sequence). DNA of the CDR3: TGTGCCACCAGCAGAGGCGTACAGGGGTGGATGGCTTTCTTT. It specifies CATSRGVQGWMAFF.

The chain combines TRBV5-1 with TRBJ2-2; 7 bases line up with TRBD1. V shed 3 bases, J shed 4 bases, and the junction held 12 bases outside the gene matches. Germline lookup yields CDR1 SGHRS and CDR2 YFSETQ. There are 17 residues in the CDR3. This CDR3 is CASSYGVDRELTGELFF. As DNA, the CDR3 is TGCGCCAGCAGCTACGGCGTCGACAGGGAACTCACCGGGGAGCTGTTTTTT.

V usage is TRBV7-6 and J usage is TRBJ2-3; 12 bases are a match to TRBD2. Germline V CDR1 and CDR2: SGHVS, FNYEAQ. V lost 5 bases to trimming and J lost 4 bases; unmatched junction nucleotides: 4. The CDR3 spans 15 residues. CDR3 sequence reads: CASSTGLAGPDTQYF. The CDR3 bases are TGTGCCAGCAGCACGGGACTAGCGGGTCCAGATACGCAGTATTTT.

The CDR3: CASSFNWANGTYEQYF. CDR3 coding DNA: TGTGCCAGCAGTTTTAATTGGGCCAACGGAACCTACGAGCAGTACTTC. The chain employs TRBV28 and TRBJ2-7; D unclear. Trimming cost V 3 bases and J 2 bases, with 17 bases left between them. Germline CDR1 MDHEN, CDR2 SYDVKM. The CDR3 is 16 amino acids.